The 4 T cell receptor beta chains given below trace back to one sample, sequenced in a study of blood T cell repertoires in COVID-19. Repertoires were generated with immunoSEQ multiplex PCR, while TCRdb's copy carries only in-frame clones and drops some. This sample has 50,000 or so clones, with around 86% found just once. Sequenced material: peripheral blood. The origin of the receptors is a man aged 50 or older with active COVID-19.

The V and J genes are TRBV7-2 and TRBJ2-1, with 14 bases aligning to TRBD2. The germline V gene encodes CDR1 SGHTA and CDR2 FQGNSA. The CDR3 loop spans 17 amino acids. Trimming removed 1 base from V and 7 bases from J; junction bases left unmatched: 6. The CDR3 DNA reads TGTGCCAGCAGCTTAGTTGGGACTAGCGGGAGCCGAAATGAGCAGTTCTTC. It yields the protein CASSLVGTSGSRNEQFF.

The chain employs TRBV13 and TRBJ2-7; a weak D match, TRBD1 (6 bases). V was trimmed by 7 bases and J by 0 bases, leaving 16 bases between them. This CDR3 has 15 residues. Germline V lookup: CDR1 PRHDT, CDR2 FYEKMQ (reference sequence). The CDR3 here is CASNRRGGSSYEQYF. DNA for the CDR3: TGTGCCAGCAACCGCAGGGGCGGTAGCTCCTACGAGCAGTACTTC.

The gene calls are TRBV2 and TRBJ1-4; D possibly corresponds to TRBD1 (6 bases). V was pared by 6 bases and J by 5 bases, with 16 bases between. Germline-derived CDR1 and CDR2 are SNHLY and FYNNEI. The CDR3 is made up of 15 amino acids. In nucleotides, the CDR3 is TGTGCCAGCAGCCAAAAAACAGGGTCGAATGAAAAACTGTTTTTT. The encoded protein is CASSQKTGSNEKLFF.

The chain employs TRBV30 and TRBJ1-1, with 10 bases fitting TRBD1. Germline-derived CDR1 and CDR2 are GTSNPN and SVGIG (reference sequence). After removal of 1 base from V and 7 bases from J, the junction contained 3 bases not matched to a gene. This CDR3 comprises 13 residues. CDR3 in amino acids: CAWSGQGAGEAFF. The CDR3 nucleotides read TGTGCCTGGAGTGGACAGGGGGCCGGTGAAGCTTTCTTT.